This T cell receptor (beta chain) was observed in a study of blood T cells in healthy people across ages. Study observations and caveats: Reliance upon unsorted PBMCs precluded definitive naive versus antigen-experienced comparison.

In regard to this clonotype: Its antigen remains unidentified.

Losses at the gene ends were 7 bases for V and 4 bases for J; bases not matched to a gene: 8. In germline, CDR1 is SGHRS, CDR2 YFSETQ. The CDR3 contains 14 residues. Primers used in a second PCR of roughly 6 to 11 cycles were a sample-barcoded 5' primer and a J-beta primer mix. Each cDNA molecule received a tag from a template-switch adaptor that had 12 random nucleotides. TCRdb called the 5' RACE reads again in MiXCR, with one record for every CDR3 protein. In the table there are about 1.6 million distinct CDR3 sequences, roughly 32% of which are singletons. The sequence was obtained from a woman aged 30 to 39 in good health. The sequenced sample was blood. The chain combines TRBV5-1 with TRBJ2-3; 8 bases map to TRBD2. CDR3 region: CASCRAGEADTQYF. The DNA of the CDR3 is TGCGCCAGCTGTCGAGCGGGGGAGGCAGATACGCAGTATTTT.